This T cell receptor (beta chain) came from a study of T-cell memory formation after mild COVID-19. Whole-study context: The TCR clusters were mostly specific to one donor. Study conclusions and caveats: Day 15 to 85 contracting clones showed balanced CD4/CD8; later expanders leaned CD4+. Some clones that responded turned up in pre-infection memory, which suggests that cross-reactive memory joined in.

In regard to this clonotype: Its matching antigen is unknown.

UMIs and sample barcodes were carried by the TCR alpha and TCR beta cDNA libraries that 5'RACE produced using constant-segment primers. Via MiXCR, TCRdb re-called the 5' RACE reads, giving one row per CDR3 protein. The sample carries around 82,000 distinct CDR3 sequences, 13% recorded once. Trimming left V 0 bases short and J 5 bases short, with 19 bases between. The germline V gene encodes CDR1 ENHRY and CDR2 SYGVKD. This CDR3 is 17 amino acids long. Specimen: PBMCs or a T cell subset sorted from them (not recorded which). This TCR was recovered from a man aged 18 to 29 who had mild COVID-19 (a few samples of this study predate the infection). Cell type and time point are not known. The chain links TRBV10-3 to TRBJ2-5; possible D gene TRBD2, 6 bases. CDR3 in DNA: TGTGCCATCAGTGAGTCGAGCCAACGGGGGAGGTCGGAGACCCAGTACTTC. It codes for CAISESSQRGRSETQYF.